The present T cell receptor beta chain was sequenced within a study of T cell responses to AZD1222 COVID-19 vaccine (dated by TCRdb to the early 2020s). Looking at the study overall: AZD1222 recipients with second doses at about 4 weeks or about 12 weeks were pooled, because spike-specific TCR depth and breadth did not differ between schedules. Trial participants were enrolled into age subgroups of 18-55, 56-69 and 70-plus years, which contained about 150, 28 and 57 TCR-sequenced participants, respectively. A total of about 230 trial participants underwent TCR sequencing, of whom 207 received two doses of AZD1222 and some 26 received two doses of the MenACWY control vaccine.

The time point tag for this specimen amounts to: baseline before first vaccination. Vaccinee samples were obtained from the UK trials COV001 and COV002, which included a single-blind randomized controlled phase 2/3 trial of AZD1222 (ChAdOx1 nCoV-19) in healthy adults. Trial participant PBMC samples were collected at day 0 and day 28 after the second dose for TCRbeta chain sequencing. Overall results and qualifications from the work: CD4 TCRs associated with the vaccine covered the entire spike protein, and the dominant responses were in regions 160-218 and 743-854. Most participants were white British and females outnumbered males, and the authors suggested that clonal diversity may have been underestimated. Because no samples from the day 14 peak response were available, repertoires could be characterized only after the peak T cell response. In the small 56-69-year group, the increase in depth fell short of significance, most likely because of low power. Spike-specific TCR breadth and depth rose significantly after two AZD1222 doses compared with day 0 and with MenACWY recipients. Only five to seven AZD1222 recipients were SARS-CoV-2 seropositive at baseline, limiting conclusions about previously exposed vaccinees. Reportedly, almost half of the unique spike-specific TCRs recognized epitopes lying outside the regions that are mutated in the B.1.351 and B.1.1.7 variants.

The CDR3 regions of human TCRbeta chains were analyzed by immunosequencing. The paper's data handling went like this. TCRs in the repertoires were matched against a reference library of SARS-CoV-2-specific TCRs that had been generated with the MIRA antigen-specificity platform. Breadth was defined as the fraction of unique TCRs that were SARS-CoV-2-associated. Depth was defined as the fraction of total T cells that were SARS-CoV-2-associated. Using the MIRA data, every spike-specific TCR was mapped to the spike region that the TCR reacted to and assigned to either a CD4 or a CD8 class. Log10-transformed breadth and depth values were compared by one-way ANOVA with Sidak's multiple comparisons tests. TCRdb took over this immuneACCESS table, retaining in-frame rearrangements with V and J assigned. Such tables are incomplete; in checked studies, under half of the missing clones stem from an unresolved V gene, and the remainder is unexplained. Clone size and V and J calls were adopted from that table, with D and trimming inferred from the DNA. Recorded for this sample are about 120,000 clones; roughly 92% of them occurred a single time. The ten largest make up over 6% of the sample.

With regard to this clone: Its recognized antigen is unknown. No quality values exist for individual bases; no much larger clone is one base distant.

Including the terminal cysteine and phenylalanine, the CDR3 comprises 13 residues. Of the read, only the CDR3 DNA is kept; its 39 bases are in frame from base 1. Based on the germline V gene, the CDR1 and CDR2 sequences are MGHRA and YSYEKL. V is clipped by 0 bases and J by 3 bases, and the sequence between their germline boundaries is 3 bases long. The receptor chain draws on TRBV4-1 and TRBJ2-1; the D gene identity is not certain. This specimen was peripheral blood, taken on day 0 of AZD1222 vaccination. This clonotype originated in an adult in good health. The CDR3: CASSQEHYNEQFF. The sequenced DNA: TGCGCCAGCAGCCAAGAACACTACAATGAGCAGTTCTTC.